Here is one TCR beta chain with its context. Its cognate antigen has yet to be identified. No much larger clone exists at a distance of one base, and base qualities are not known. A second Seattle source provided samples from volunteer blood donors who had recovered from COVID-19. The collaborating institutions used their own protocols to collect whole blood in K2EDTA tubes. Collaborator samples were shipped for TCRbeta analysis as frozen whole blood, isolated PBMCs, or DNA extracted from either sample type. These data are taken from a study of blood T cell repertoires in COVID-19 (dated by TCRdb to 2018 to 2020). Concerning the study at large: Samples covering the acute and convalescent phases of COVID-19 were provided by collaborators in the United States, Italy and Spain. The prospective study material was composed of cDNA or gDNA derived from T cells, B-cell-depleted T cells, or PBMCs. Deeply sampled blood TCRbeta repertoires from subjects exposed to, actively infected with, or recovered from COVID-19 were included in the dataset. The repertoires were released in a freely available public database meant as a resource for research on the immune response to SARS-CoV-2. The samples were drawn from two sources: the first 160 participants of the ongoing ImmuneRACE study, and about 1,300 subjects contributed by 6 global collaborators. Sample metadata almost always included a de-identified subject ID, COVID-19 status, age in years and sex. HLA class I and class II types, where available, came from metadata supplied by the sample provider rather than from assay-based typing. General study outcomes and caveats: The amount of clinical and demographic metadata varied by source and participant and was provided uncurated.

The immunoSEQ Assay, a bias-controlled multiplex PCR, was used to amplify TCRbeta CDR3 regions from genomic DNA. As for the authors' bioinformatics: Within the assay, amplification of reference gene primers was used to estimate how many nucleated cells each sample contained. Sequence reads were collapsed and filtered to measure the absolute abundance of every unique TCRbeta CDR3 rearrangement. For each sample, productive Simpson clonality was calculated by taking the square root of Simpson's diversity index across productive rearrangements. TCRdb obtained this table from immuneACCESS and retained in-frame rearrangements with V and J assigned. These tables miss some clones; where compared with another copy, unresolved V genes account for less than half of the shortfall, and the remainder is unexplained. V and J calls and clone size are those listed in that table; D and trimming were worked out from the DNA. Counted in this sample were over 200,000 clones; about nine tenths of them appeared once. The ten largest make up about 2% of the sample.

The CDR3 runs 13 residues from the cysteine to the phenylalanine. Just CDR3 DNA is preserved here, 39 bases in frame from base 1. V and J are truncated by 6 bases and 6 bases respectively, leaving an intervening sequence of 14 bases. This receptor was obtained from a man aged 25-40 years who had recovered from COVID-19. This receptor chain uses TRBV12-3 or TRBV12-4 and TRBJ1-1; the D gene is perhaps TRBD1, on 5 matching bases. The specimen sequenced was peripheral blood. The CDR3 sequence is CASRTLRAAEAFF. Here is the DNA: TGTGCCAGCAGGACACTCAGGGCCGCTGAAGCTTTCTTT.